This is a list of T cell receptor beta chains from one sample in a study of cytomegalovirus exposure and HLA in healthy donors. This table comes from immunoSEQ multiplex PCR, and its TCRdb copy is limited to in-frame clones, with some not included. The sample records roughly 97,000 clones, roughly 9.1% being singletons. Sequenced sample: PBMCs. The receptors stem from a man in his forties in good health and CMV-seropositive. CDR3s include the opening cysteine and the closing phenylalanine or tryptophan. The order of the fields is clone size, V gene, J gene, D gene, CDR3 DNA, CDR3 protein. A D gene is named only where the DNA matches it firmly. Only some rows state a clone size, as once, few, many or a class for expanded clones.

-	TRBV29-1	TRBJ2-3	TRBD1	TGCAGCGTGGACAGGGGACGCGATACGCAGTATTTT	CSVDRGRDTQYF
few	TRBV13	TRBJ2-2	TRBD2	TGTGCCAGCAGCTTATTGTTCGGACTAGCGGGAGAGAACACCGGGGAGCTGTTTTTT	CASSLLFGLAGENTGELFF
many	TRBV5-1	TRBJ2-5	TRBD2	TGCGCCAGCAGCATTACTAGCGGAGGGGAGACCCAGTACTTC	CASSITSGGETQYF
-	TRBV29-1	TRBJ1-5	-	TGCAGCGTGGGGGCCACTAACGATCAGCCCCAGCATTTT	CSVGATNDQPQHF
few	TRBV7-9	TRBJ2-1	TRBD2	TGTGCCAGCAGCGGTATCAGGGGTTATGCGGGAGGGCCGCACAATGAGCAGTTCTTC	CASSGIRGYAGGPHNEQFF
few	TRBV5-6	TRBJ1-1	TRBD1	TGTGCCAGCAGAGCAGGGGGCTTGAACACTGAAGCTTTCTTT	CASRAGGLNTEAFF
-	TRBV5-4	TRBJ1-5	-	TGTGCCAGCAGCTTTGGAGGGAAAAACAATCAGCCCCAGCATTTT	CASSFGGKNNQPQHF
-	TRBV2	TRBJ2-3	TRBD1	TGTGCCACCCGACAGGGGAGCACAGATACGCAGTATTTT	CATRQGSTDTQYF
few	TRBV25-1	TRBJ1-2	-	TGTGCCAGCAGTGACTCGTATAAAGGCTACACCTTC	CASSDSYKGYTF
few	TRBV13	TRBJ1-2	TRBD1	TGTGCCAGCAGGAAAACAGGGGTCGCGAACTATGGCTACACCTTC	CASRKTGVANYGYTF
-	TRBV27	TRBJ2-7	-	TGTGCCAGCAGTTTTACAGATACCTACGAGCAGTACTTC	CASSFTDTYEQYF
-	TRBV7-2	TRBJ1-3	-	TGTGCCAGCAGCTTAGCGCGAGGGTCAGGAAACACCATATATTTT	CASSLARGSGNTIYF
few	TRBV7-2	TRBJ2-3	TRBD2	TGTGCCAGCAGCGCAGGACTAGCGGGGGTCACAGATACGCAGTATTTT	CASSAGLAGVTDTQYF
-	TRBV6-1	TRBJ1-4	-	TGTGCCAGCAGTGATAGTCAGGGGAATGAAAAACTGTTTTTT	CASSDSQGNEKLFF
-	TRBV28	TRBJ2-4	TRBD1	TGTGCCAGCAGTTCCACCGCCCGGACAGGATATTGGAACATTCAGTACTTC	CASSSTARTGYWNIQYF
-	TRBV6-1	TRBJ2-7	-	TGTGCCAGCCAGGCGTGGGAGCAGTACTTC	CASQAWEQYF
few	TRBV7-3	TRBJ2-5	TRBD1	TGTGCCAGCAGCTTAACGGGACAGGGGGCGGGAGAGACCCAGTACTTC	CASSLTGQGAGETQYF
-	TRBV6-1	TRBJ2-5	TRBD2	TGTGCCAGCAGTGGACTAGCGGGGGGAGAGACCCAGTACTTC	CASSGLAGGETQYF
few	TRBV19	TRBJ1-4	-	TGTGCCAGTTCCAGGGGTGACGAGGAAAAACTGTTTTTT	CASSRGDEEKLFF
few	TRBV19	TRBJ2-7	-	TGTGCCAGTAGGGTTACTATGTCGGCCGAGCAGTACTTC	CASRVTMSAEQYF
few	TRBV29-1	TRBJ1-4	-	TGCAGCGTTGGAGGTGGTTCGGGGGAAAAACTGTTTTTT	CSVGGGSGEKLFF
few	TRBV29-1	TRBJ2-7	TRBD1	TGCAGCGTTGAACGGGACAGGACCTACGAGCAGTACTTC	CSVERDRTYEQYF
few	TRBV29-1	TRBJ2-3	-	TGCAGCGCCGCCGTTGTCATCTGGGGCCGCACAGATACGCAGTATTTT	CSAAVVIWGRTDTQYF
few	TRBV14	TRBJ2-1	-	TGTGCCAGCAGCGGCCGACAGCAGGGGGGACAGTTCTTC	CASSGRQQGGQFF
few	TRBV28	TRBJ2-7	TRBD2	TGTGCCAGCAGTTATGACGGGACTAGCGGGATGTCCGAGCAGTACTTC	CASSYDGTSGMSEQYF
few	TRBV28	TRBJ1-2	-	TGTGCCAGCAGCCTTAGGAGGGGCTACACCTTC	CASSLRRGYTF
few	TRBV27	TRBJ2-1	TRBD1	TGTGCCAGCAGTCCTGGGACAGGTTACAATGAGCAGTTCTTC	CASSPGTGYNEQFF
few	TRBV6-5	TRBJ2-3	TRBD2	TGTGCCAGCAGTGGACTAGCGGGAGGGCCAGATACGCAGTATTTT	CASSGLAGGPDTQYF
few	TRBV10-3	TRBJ2-1	-	TGTGCCATCGCGAGGGGAGGCCCCAATGAGCAGTTCTTC	CAIARGGPNEQFF
-	TRBV2	TRBJ2-5	-	TGTGCCAGCACCCCTAATGGGGGGGAGACCCAGTACTTC	CASTPNGGETQYF
few	TRBV19	TRBJ1-5	-	TGTGCCAGTAGTATATCTGGGGGACACAATCAGCCCCAGCATTTT	CASSISGGHNQPQHF
few	TRBV5-1	TRBJ2-7	TRBD2	TGCGCCAGCAGCCCGGACGGACTAGCGGGACTGGGGGAGCAGTACTTC	CASSPDGLAGLGEQYF
few	TRBV10-3	TRBJ2-7	TRBD2	TGTGCCATCAGTGAGTCGAGCGGGAAATGGTTCTTC	CAISESSGKWFF
few	TRBV5-1	TRBJ2-5	TRBD1	TGCGCCAGCAGCTCGTGGACAGGGGAAGAGACCCAGTACTTC	CASSSWTGEETQYF
-	TRBV6-5	TRBJ2-5	-	TGTGCCAGCATGGGGAGAGGCGAGACCCAGTACTTC	CASMGRGETQYF
-	TRBV27	TRBJ2-2	TRBD2	TGTGCCAGCAGTTTATCATCCCACCTGGCGGGAGAGGCCGGGGAGCTGTTTTTT	CASSLSSHLAGEAGELFF
-	TRBV28	TRBJ2-2	-	TGTGCCAGCAGTTTTGACCCAAAGCGTCCGAGCACCGGGGAGCTGTTTTTT	CASSFDPKRPSTGELFF
-	TRBV7-2	TRBJ2-7	-	TGTGCCAGCAGCTCAGCACTTCGGGATGGTGAGCAGTACTTC	CASSSALRDGEQYF
few	TRBV5-6	TRBJ2-1	-	TGTGCCAGCAGCTGGGAGGCGTTCAGCTCCTACAATGAGCAGTTCTTC	CASSWEAFSSYNEQFF
few	TRBV9	TRBJ1-1	-	TGTGCCAGCAGCGCCCTCACCCGGGGGGGGCTAATGAACACTGAAGCTTTCTTT	CASSALTRGGLMNTEAFF
few	TRBV25-1	TRBJ1-5	-	TGTGCCAGCAGTGCCCCAAATCAGCCCCAGCATTTT	CASSAPNQPQHF
few	TRBV5-4	TRBJ2-1	TRBD2	TGTGCCAGCAGTAATCGACTAGCGGGAGGGCGGGTCAATGAGCAGTTCTTC	CASSNRLAGGRVNEQFF
-	TRBV6-5	TRBJ2-1	-	TGTGCCAGTCGTCGGTTGGGGGGGCCGTACAATGAGCAGTTCTTC	CASRRLGGPYNEQFF
-	TRBV19	TRBJ1-2	-	TGTGCCAGCAGGTACAGCACTAACTATGGCTACACCTTC	CASRYSTNYGYTF
-	TRBV23-1	TRBJ1-5	-	TGCGCCAGCACGTATCAGCCCCAGCATTTT	CASTYQPQHF
-	TRBV27	TRBJ2-7	TRBD2	TGTGCCAGCAGCCAGACTAGCGGGAACGAGCAGTACTTC	CASSQTSGNEQYF
-	TRBV11-2	TRBJ2-1	-	TGTGCCAGCAGCTTTTGTGCAGGGCACAATGAGCGGTTCTTC	CASSFCAGHNERFF
-	TRBV9	TRBJ2-5	-	TGTGCCAGCAGCCCCCAGGGGATTCACCAAGAGACCCAGTACTTC	CASSPQGIHQETQYF
-	TRBV2	TRBJ2-1	-	TGTGCCAGCAGTCGGAGCTCCTACAATGAGCAGTTCTTC	CASSRSSYNEQFF